This entry features one T cell receptor beta chain sequence. Its matching antigen is unknown. This record comes from a study of T cells in localized non-small cell lung cancer. Study-wide results and limits: In adjacent lung, a median roughly 60 of the top 100 tumor clones were found.

The CDR3 length is 14 residues. Germline values: CDR1 LNHDA, CDR2 SQIVND (reference sequence). Trimming removed 6 bases at V and 7 bases at J, with 15 bases between. TCRdb's table, derived via immunoSEQ multiplex PCR, lists solely in-frame clones and lacks some. This table holds approximately 47,000 clones, around 87% found once. This chain connects TRBV19 to TRBJ2-2; D gene unclear. Sequences were derived from PBMCs, sampled before any cancer treatment. The receptor comes from a man between 40 and 75 years old with stage II lung adenocarcinoma. The CDR3 here is CASSIQGVIGELFF. In DNA, the CDR3 is TGTGCCAGTAGCATTCAAGGAGTAATCGGGGAGCTGTTTTTT.